This T cell receptor beta chain was recovered during a study of shared clonotypes between healthy human individuals. Overall study: Every donor yielded three CD4 naive, three CD4 memory, two CD8 naive and one CD8 memory plate.

For this clone: Its antigen is not known.

Splitting of each subset's genomic DNA was done evenly across several immunoSEQ plates. TCRdb keeps only in-frame clones here, not all; method: immunoSEQ multiplex PCR. Among about a million clones listed, approximately 80% were seen once. The CDR3 totals 17 residues. CDR1 is LGHNA and CDR2 is YNFKEQ in the germline V gene. V was clipped by 4 bases and J by 1 base; unmatched bases: 11. Everyone who donated was a Caucasian adult who lived in Nashville, Tennessee. Study-wide findings and caveats: The represented genetic and exposure-history diversity was limited by the small number of donors.

The origin of this receptor is a young man in good health. Some clones in this sample may be carry-over from other donors' samples. The chain recombines TRBV4-2 with TRBJ2-7; 9 bases line up with TRBD2. Sequenced material: memory CD4+ T cells from PBMCs. Subset reported: CD45RA-negative fraction. CDR3 bases: TGTGCCAGCAGCCCCAAATTACTAGCGGGTACTTCCTACGAGCAGTACTTC. Amino acid sequence: CASSPKLLAGTSYEQYF.